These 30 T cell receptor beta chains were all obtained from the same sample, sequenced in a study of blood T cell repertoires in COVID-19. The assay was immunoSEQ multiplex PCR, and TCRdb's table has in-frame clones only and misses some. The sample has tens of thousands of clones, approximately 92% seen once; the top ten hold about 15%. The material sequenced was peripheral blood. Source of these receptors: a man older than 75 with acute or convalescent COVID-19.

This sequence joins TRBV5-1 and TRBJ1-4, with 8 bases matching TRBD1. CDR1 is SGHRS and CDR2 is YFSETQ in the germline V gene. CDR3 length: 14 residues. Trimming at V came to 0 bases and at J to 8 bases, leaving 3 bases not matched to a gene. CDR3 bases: TGCGCCAGCAGCTTGGGACAGGGGAGGGAAAAACTGTTTTTT. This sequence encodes CASSLGQGREKLFF.

The CDR3, as DNA: TGTGCCAGCAGCCCGGTCGGGGGGCGCGTCACCGGGGAGCTGTTTTTT. Protein product: CASSPVGGRVTGELFF. The genes are TRBV7-3 and TRBJ2-2; a possible D gene is TRBD2 (7 bases). CDR1 and CDR2 from the germline V gene are SGHTA and FQGTGA. V was trimmed by 5 bases and J by 4 bases, leaving 17 bases between them. The CDR3 runs to 16 residues.

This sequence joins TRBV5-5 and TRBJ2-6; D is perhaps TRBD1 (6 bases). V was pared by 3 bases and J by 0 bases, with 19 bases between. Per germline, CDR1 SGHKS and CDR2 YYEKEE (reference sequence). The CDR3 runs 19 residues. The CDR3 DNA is TGTGCCAGCAGCTCTAACCCCAGGGGACCTAGCTCTGGGGCCAACGTCCTGACTTTC. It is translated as CASSSNPRGPSSGANVLTF.

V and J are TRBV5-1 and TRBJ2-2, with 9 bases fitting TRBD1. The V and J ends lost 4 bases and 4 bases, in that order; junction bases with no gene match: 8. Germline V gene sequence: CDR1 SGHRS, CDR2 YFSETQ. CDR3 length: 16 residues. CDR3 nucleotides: TGCGCCAGCAGCAAAACAACAGGGGGCGGCACCGGGGAGCTGTTTTTT. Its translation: CASSKTTGGGTGELFF.

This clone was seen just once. The CDR3 DNA sequence: TGTGCCTTGAAGGAAGGGGGTAAAACTGAAGCTTTCTTT. Translated, it gives CALKEGGKTEAFF. The chain combines TRBV30 with TRBJ1-1; possible D gene TRBD1, 6 bases. Between the trimmed V and J ends, which lost 7 bases and 5 bases, there was a span of 17 bases. Germline V gene lookup returns CDR1 GTSNPN and CDR2 SVGIG (reference sequence). The CDR3 covers 13 residues.

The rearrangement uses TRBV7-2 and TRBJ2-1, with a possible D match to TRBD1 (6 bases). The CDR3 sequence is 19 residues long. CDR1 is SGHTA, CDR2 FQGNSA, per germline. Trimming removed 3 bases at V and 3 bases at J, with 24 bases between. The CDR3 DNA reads TGTGCCAGCAGCTTTCGCCCTTCGACACAGGGACGGGGCTACAATGAGCAGTTCTTC. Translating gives CASSFRPSTQGRGYNEQFF. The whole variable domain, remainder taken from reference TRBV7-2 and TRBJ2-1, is GAGVSQSPSNKVTEKGKDVELRCDPISGHTALYWYRQSLGQGLEFLIYFQGNSAPDKSGLPSDRFSAERTGGSVSTLTIQRTQQEDSAVYLCASSFRPSTQGRGYNEQFFGPGTRLTVL.

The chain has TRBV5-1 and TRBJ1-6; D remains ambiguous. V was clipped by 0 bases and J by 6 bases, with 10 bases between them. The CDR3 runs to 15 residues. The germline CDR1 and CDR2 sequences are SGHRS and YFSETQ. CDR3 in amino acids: CASSLVAGGNSPLHF. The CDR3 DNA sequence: TGCGCCAGCAGCTTGGTCGCGGGTGGTAATTCACCCCTCCACTTT.

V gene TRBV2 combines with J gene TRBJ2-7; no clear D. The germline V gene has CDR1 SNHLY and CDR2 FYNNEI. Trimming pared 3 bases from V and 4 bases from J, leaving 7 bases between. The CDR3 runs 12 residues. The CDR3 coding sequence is TGTGCCAGCAGTGAGAGCAGGTACGAGCAGTACTTC. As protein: CASSESRYEQYF. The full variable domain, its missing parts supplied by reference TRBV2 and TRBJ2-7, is EPEVTQTPSHQVTQMGQEVILRCVPISNHLYFYWYRQILGQKVEFLVSFYNNEISEKSEIFDDQFSVERPDGSNFTLKIRSTKLEDSAMYFCASSESRYEQYFGPGTRLTVT.

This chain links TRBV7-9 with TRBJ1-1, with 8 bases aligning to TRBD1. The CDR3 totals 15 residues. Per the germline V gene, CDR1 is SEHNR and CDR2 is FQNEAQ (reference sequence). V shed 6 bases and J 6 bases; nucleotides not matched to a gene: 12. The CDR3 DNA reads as TGTGCCAGCAGGTTGGGGACAGGCCAGATGGCTGAAGCTTTCTTT. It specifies CASRLGTGQMAEAFF.

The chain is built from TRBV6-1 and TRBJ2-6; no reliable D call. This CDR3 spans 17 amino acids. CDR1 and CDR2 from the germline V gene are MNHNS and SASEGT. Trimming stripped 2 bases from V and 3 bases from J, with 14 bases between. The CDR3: CASSESPSPGGANVLTF. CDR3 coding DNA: TGTGCCAGCAGTGAAAGTCCCAGCCCAGGTGGGGCCAACGTCCTGACTTTC.

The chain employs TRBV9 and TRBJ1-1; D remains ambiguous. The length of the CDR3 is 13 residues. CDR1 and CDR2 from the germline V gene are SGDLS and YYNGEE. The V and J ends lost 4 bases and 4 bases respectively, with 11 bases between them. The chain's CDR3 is CASSTSLATEAFF. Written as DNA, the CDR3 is TGTGCCAGCAGCACCAGTCTGGCCACTGAAGCTTTCTTT.

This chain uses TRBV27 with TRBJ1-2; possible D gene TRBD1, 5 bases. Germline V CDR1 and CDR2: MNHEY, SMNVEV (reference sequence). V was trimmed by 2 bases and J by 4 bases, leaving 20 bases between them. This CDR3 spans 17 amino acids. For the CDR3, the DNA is TGTGCCAGCAGTTTAGGAGGGACCGGGACCCTAATCTATGGCTACACCTTC. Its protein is CASSLGGTGTLIYGYTF.

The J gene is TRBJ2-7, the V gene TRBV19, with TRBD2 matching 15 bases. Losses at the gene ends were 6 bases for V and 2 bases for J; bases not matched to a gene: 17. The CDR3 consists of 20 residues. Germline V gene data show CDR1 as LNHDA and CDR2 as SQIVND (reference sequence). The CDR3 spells CASRDRLPGLAGGRAYEQYF. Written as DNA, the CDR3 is TGTGCCAGTAGGGACCGACTACCGGGACTAGCGGGGGGCCGTGCCTACGAGCAGTACTTC.

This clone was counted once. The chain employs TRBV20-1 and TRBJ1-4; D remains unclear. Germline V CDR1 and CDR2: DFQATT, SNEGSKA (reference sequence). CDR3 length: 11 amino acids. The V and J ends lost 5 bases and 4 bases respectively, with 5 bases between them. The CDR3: CSAPLNEKLFF. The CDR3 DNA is TGCAGTGCTCCTCTTAATGAAAAACTGTTTTTT.

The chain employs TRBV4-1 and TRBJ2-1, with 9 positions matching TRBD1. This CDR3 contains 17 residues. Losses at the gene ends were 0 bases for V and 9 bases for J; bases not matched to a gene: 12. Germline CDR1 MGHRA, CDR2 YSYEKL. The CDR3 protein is CASSQDPYRGRQGEQFF. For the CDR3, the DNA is TGCGCCAGCAGCCAAGACCCTTACAGGGGGCGTCAGGGTGAGCAGTTCTTC.

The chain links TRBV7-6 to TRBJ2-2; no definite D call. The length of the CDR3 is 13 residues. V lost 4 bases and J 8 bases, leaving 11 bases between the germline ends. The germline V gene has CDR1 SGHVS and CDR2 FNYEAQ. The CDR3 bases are TGTGCCAGCAGCTCGCGTCCCTCAGGGGAGCTGTTTTTT. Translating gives CASSSRPSGELFF.

CDR3 DNA: TGTGCCAGCAGCCAAGGCAGGGGGAGTTCACCCCTCCACTTT. It encodes CASSQGRGSSPLHF. This rearrangement joins TRBV3-1 (or the pseudogene TRBV3-2) to TRBJ1-6, with 7 bases identical to TRBD1. Germline V lookup: CDR1 LGHDT, CDR2 YNNKEL (reference sequence). J gave up 9 bases and V 1 base, and 3 bases lay outside the gene matches. The CDR3 is 14 amino acids.

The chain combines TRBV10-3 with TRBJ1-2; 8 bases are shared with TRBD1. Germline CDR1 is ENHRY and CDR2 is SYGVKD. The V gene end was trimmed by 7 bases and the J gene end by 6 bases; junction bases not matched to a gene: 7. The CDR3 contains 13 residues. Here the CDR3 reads CAITTDRENGYTF. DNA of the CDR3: TGTGCCATCACCACGGACAGGGAGAATGGCTACACCTTC.

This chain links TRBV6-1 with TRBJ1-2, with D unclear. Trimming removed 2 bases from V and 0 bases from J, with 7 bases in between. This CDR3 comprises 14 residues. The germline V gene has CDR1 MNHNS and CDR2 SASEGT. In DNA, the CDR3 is TGTGCCAGCAGTGAATCCGGGACTAACTATGGCTACACCTTC. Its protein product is CASSESGTNYGYTF.

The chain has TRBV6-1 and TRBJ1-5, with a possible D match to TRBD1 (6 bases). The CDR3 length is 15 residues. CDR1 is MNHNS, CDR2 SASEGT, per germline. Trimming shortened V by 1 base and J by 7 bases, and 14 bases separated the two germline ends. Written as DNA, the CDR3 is TGTGCCAGCAGTGAAGAGTACAGGGTGGGCCAGCCCCAGCATTTT. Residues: CASSEEYRVGQPQHF.

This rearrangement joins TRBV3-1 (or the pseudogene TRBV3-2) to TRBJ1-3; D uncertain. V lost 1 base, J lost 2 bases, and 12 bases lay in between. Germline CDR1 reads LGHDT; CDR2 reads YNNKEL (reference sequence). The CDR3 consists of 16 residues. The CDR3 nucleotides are TGTGCCAGCAGCCAAGTCGCGGGGTACCCTGGAAACACCATATATTTT. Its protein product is CASSQVAGYPGNTIYF.

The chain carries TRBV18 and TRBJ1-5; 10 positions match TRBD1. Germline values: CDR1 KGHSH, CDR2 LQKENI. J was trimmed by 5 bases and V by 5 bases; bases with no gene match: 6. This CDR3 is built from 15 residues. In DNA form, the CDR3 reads TGTGCCAGCTCAGCCGGGACAGGGGCGCATCAGCCCCAGCATTTT. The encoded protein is CASSAGTGAHQPQHF.

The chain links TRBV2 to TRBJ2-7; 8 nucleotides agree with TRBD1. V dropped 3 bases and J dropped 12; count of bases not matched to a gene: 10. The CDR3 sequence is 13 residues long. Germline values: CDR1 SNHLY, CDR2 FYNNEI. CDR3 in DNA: TGTGCCAGCAGTGAGGGGACAGGACCGGCGGGGTACTTC. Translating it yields CASSEGTGPAGYF.

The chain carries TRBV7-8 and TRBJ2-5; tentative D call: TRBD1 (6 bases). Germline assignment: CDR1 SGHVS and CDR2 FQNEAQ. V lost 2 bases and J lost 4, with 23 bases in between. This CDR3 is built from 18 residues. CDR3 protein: CASSLLLSAGVAPETQYF. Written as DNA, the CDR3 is TGTGCCAGCAGCTTATTATTATCGGCAGGGGTGGCTCCAGAGACCCAGTACTTC.

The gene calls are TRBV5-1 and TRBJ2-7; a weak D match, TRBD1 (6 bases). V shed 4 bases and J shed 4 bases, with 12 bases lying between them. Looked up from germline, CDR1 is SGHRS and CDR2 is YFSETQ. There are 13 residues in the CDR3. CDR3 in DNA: TGCGCCAGCAGCACCGGACAGAGTTACGAGCAGTACTTC. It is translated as CASSTGQSYEQYF.

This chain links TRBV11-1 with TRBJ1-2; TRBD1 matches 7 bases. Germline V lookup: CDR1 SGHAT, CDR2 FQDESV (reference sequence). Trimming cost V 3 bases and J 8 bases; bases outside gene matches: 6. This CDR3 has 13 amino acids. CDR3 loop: CASSFGTALGYTF. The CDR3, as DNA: TGTGCCAGCAGCTTCGGGACAGCGTTGGGCTACACCTTC.

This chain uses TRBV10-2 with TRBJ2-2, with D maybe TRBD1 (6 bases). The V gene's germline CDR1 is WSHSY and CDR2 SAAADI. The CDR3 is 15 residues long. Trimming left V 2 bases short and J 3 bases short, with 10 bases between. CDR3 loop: CASSEQGTYTGELFF. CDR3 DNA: TGCGCCAGCAGTGAGCAGGGGACCTACACCGGGGAGCTGTTTTTT.

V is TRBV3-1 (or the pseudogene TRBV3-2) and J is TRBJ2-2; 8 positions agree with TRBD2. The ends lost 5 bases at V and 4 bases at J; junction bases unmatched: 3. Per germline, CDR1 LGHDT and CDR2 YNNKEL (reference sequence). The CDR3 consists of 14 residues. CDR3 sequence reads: CASSSGLVTGELFF. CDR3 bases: TGTGCCAGCAGCTCGGGACTAGTCACCGGGGAGCTGTTTTTT.

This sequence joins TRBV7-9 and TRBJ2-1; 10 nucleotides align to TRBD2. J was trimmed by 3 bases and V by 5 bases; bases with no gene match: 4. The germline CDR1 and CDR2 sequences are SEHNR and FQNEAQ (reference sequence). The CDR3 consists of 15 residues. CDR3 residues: CASSGQRGGYNEQFF. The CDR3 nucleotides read TGTGCCAGCAGCGGTCAGCGGGGGGGCTACAATGAGCAGTTCTTC.

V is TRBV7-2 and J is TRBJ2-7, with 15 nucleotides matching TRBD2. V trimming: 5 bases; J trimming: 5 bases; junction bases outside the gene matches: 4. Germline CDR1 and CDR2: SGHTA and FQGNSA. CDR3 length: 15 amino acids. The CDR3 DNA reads TGTGCCAGCAGCACGGGACTAGCGGGGGGAAACGAGCAGTACTTC. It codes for CASSTGLAGGNEQYF.